Below are 17 T cell receptor beta chains sequenced from a single sample in a study of blood T cells in healthy people across ages. Next came a second PCR, run for roughly 6 to 11 cycles, which used a sample-barcoded 5' primer along with a J-beta primer mix. TCRdb re-derived calls from the 5' RACE reads in MiXCR, one entry per CDR3 protein. The table includes around 970,000 distinct CDR3 sequences, 51% detected once. The sequencing input was blood. The receptors come from a woman aged 60 to 75 in good health.

The chain carries TRBV20-1 and TRBJ2-1; no clear D gene. This CDR3 spans 14 amino acids. V lost 3 bases and J 1 base, leaving 10 bases between the germline ends. From germline, CDR1 is DFQATT and CDR2 SNEGSKA (reference sequence). The CDR3 loop is CSARHRESYNEQFF. DNA for the CDR3: TGCAGTGCTAGGCATCGCGAATCCTACAATGAGCAGTTCTTC.

This clonotype was seen a handful of times. This chain links TRBV4-2 with TRBJ1-6; 8 nucleotides agree with TRBD1. CDR1 and CDR2 from the germline V gene are LGHNA and YNFKEQ. CDR3 length: 15 residues. V shed 3 bases, J shed 7 bases, and the junction held 5 bases outside the gene matches. The chain's CDR3 is CASSQGTGENSPLHF. In DNA, the CDR3 is TGTGCCAGCAGCCAGGGGACAGGAGAGAATTCACCCCTCCACTTT.

This chain uses TRBV12-3 or TRBV12-4 with TRBJ1-5; D not certain. This CDR3 region has 14 residues. With 5 bases removed from V and 7 bases from J, the gap between germline ends came to 15 bases. CDR3 DNA: TGTGCCAGCAGTCTTTCAAGGCCTCGACAGCCCCAGCATTTT. Protein: CASSLSRPRQPQHF.

The V call is TRBV10-3, the J call TRBJ2-7, with TRBD1 as a possible D gene (6 bases). The CDR3 contains 16 residues. Germline CDR1 reads ENHRY; CDR2 reads SYGVKD. The ends were cut back, 4 bases at V and 5 bases at J, with 21 bases in the middle. The CDR3 reads CAISGKMDSPFHEQYF. DNA for the CDR3: TGTGCCATCAGTGGTAAAATGGACAGCCCTTTCCACGAGCAGTACTTC.

The rearrangement uses TRBV13 and TRBJ2-6; the D call may be TRBD1 or TRBD2 (5 bases each). Germline V CDR1 and CDR2: PRHDT, FYEKMQ (reference sequence). V lost 0 bases and J lost 4, with 13 bases in between. The CDR3 length is 17 residues. CDR3 DNA sequence: TGTGCCAGCAGCTTAGGCGGGACCCTTATCGGGGCCAACGTCCTGACTTTC. Residues: CASSLGGTLIGANVLTF. Full variable domain (remainder filled in from reference TRBV13 and TRBJ2-6): AAGVIQSPRHLIKEKRETATLKCYPIPRHDTVYWYQQGPGQDPQFLISFYEKMQSDKGSIPDRFSAQQFSDYHSELNMSSLELGDSALYFCASSLGGTLIGANVLTFGAGSRLTVL.

V usage is TRBV29-1 and J usage is TRBJ2-1, with D unresolved. In germline, CDR1 is SQVTM, CDR2 ANQGSEA. V was shortened by 6 bases and J by 8 bases, with 11 bases between the two germline ends. The CDR3 has 11 amino acids. This chain's CDR3 is CSVRRRDEQFF. CDR3 DNA: TGCAGCGTCCGCAGGAGAGATGAGCAGTTCTTC.

This clonotype was picked up many times. CDR3 sequence reads: CATRPTGGDEQFF. CDR3 in DNA: TGTGCCACCAGACCGACAGGGGGCGATGAGCAGTTCTTC. The V gene is TRBV15, the J gene TRBJ2-1; 10 positions match TRBD1. Germline V gene lookup returns CDR1 LNHNV and CDR2 YYDKDF (reference sequence). The J segment lost 8 bases and the V segment lost 6 bases, leaving 4 bases of the junction unmatched. This CDR3 region has 13 residues.

In its sample, this clonotype was seen a few times. This chain uses TRBV5-5 with TRBJ2-5; D is undetermined. The ends were cut back, 1 base at V and 2 bases at J, with 15 bases in the middle. Germline loops: CDR1 SGHKS, CDR2 YYEKEE (reference sequence). This CDR3 is built from 16 residues. CDR3 sequence reads: CASSLSPHRIQETQYF. CDR3 in DNA: TGTGCCAGCAGCTTGAGTCCCCATAGGATACAAGAGACCCAGTACTTC.

This clonotype was picked up a small number of times. This rearrangement joins TRBV7-8 to TRBJ2-1, with TRBD1 as a possible D gene (6 bases). The CDR3 totals 18 residues. V lost 7 bases to trimming and J lost 8 bases, with 30 bases between them. CDR1 and CDR2 (germline): SGHVS, FQNEAQ. The chain's CDR3 is CASTSGDPGRGTFYEQFF. For the CDR3, the DNA is TGTGCCAGCACCTCTGGGGACCCAGGGCGTGGGACATTCTATGAGCAGTTCTTC.

The chain couples TRBV2 to TRBJ2-1, with D perhaps TRBD2 (5 bases). The CDR3 length is 16 residues. Germline loops: CDR1 SNHLY, CDR2 FYNNEI. V gave up 3 bases and J gave up 2 bases, with 14 bases separating them. CDR3 DNA: TGTGCCAGCAGTGATAGAGGGCAGGCGACCTACAATGAGCAGTTCTTC. The encoded protein is CASSDRGQATYNEQFF.

The V call is TRBV10-3, the J call TRBJ2-3, with 11 positions matching TRBD2. CDR3 size: 15 residues. The germline gives CDR1 ENHRY, CDR2 SYGVKD. The ends lost 8 bases at V and 2 bases at J; junction bases unmatched: 6. In nucleotides, the CDR3 is TGTGCCATCGGACGGACTAGCGGGCACACAGATACGCAGTATTTT. It specifies CAIGRTSGHTDTQYF.

The V gene is TRBV6-5, the J gene TRBJ1-1, with 8 bases identical to TRBD1. Germline V gene sequence: CDR1 MNHEY, CDR2 SVGAGI. Trimming took 6 bases from V and 3 from J; bases not matched to a gene: 9. This CDR3 region has 15 residues. The CDR3 protein is CASSRQGPGYTEAFF. The CDR3 DNA reads as TGTGCCAGCAGCCGACAGGGGCCGGGTTACACTGAAGCTTTCTTT.

The chain employs TRBV5-1 and TRBJ1-1, with D tentatively TRBD1 (6 bases). The germline gives CDR1 SGHRS, CDR2 YFSETQ. CDR3 length: 14 residues. V gave up 4 bases and J gave up 1 base, with 11 bases separating them. The CDR3 DNA sequence: TGCGCCAGCAGCGGTCCGGACAGGAACACTGAAGCTTTCTTT. This sequence encodes CASSGPDRNTEAFF.

The genes are TRBV20-1 and TRBJ2-1; no definite D call. The J call is uncertain, as TRBJ2-7 better fits the DNA end. This CDR3 contains 15 residues. From germline, CDR1 is DFQATT and CDR2 SNEGSKA (reference sequence). Here the CDR3 reads CSARSGLIQSNEQYF. The DNA for the CDR3 is TGCAGTGCTAGATCCGGATTAATCCAGTCAAACGAGCAGTACTTC.

The chain has TRBV27 and TRBJ2-5; 9 bases align to TRBD2. The CDR3 covers 17 residues. V shed 5 bases and J 0 bases; nucleotides not matched to a gene: 10. Germline CDR1 MNHEY, CDR2 SMNVEV (reference sequence). The CDR3 DNA reads as TGTGCCAGCAGTCCCCCTGGACTAGCGAGGTACCAAGAGACCCAGTACTTC. Protein sequence: CASSPPGLARYQETQYF.

This clonotype was seen a few times. The chain is built from TRBV7-9 and TRBJ2-7, with 7 bases fitting TRBD1. V shed 7 bases, J shed 0 bases, and the junction held 9 bases outside the gene matches. Germline V lookup: CDR1 SEHNR, CDR2 FQNEAQ (reference sequence). This CDR3 has 15 residues. The CDR3 nucleotides are TGTGCCAGCACCCGACAGGGCTTAAGCTCCTACGAGCAGTACTTC. The encoded protein is CASTRQGLSSYEQYF. Full variable domain (rest looked up from reference TRBV7-9 and TRBJ2-7): DTGVSQNPRHKITKRGQNVTFRCDPISEHNRLYWYRQTLGQGPEFLTYFQNEAQLEKSRLLSDRFSAERPKGSFSTLEIQRTEQGDSAMYLCASTRQGLSSYEQYFGPGTRLTVT.

The sample holds one count of this clonotype. The J gene is TRBJ1-4, the V gene TRBV7-2; 9 positions match TRBD1. Germline V CDR1 and CDR2: SGHTA, FQGNSA. The J segment lost 7 bases and the V segment lost 5 bases, leaving 5 bases of the junction unmatched. The CDR3 consists of 14 residues. The CDR3 region has the DNA TGTGCCAGCAGCCGGGACAGGGTCTCTGAAAAACTGTTTTTT. Encoded protein: CASSRDRVSEKLFF.